This T cell receptor (beta chain) was captured by sequencing in a study of CD8 T cells in ankylosing spondylitis. General study results and limits: Past studies reported some motif variants in reactive arthritis synovial fluid and blood. Reported data indicate significant enrichment of disease-linked clones within matched ankylosing spondylitis synovial fluid. Disease-linked clones had a CD8+ phenotype and relatively low frequency in peripheral blood.

About this clonotype itself: Its specificity is unknown. This clone may be a read error of a much larger clone one base away.

Using quantitative 5'-RACE with molecular barcodes, the authors made TCR beta libraries. TCRdb processed the 5' RACE reads anew with MiXCR; each CDR3 protein has one entry. The sample shows around 210,000 distinct CDR3 sequences, around 8% of them seen only once. Germline V gene data show CDR1 as DFQATT and CDR2 as SNEGSKA (reference sequence). CDR3 length equals 14 residues. Material: blood, either unsorted or a sorted T cell fraction (not recorded which). The V and J genes are TRBV20-1 and TRBJ2-7; 9 bases map to TRBD1. The sequence came from a female donor with ankylosing spondylitis or in good health (not recorded which). As DNA, the CDR3 is TGCTGTGCTTCCCGGACAGGGGCCTCCTACGAGCAGTACTTC. Its protein is CCASRTGASYEQYF.